These 27 T cell receptor beta chains originate from one sample sequenced in a study of graft-versus-host responses after intestinal transplantation. The method was immunoSEQ multiplex PCR; TCRdb's version includes in-frame clones alone and lacks a portion of them. The data hold approximately 50,000 clones, with 85% to 90% observed a single time. The specimen comprised PBMCs, sampled 26 days after transplant. All receptors come from a human patient who received an intestinal transplant, so some T cells may come from the graft donor.

CDR3 amino acids: CSVARGGLGEGDYGYTF. CDR3 coding DNA: TGCAGCGTTGCGAGGGGAGGGTTGGGTGAGGGGGACTATGGCTACACCTTC. The chain uses TRBV29-1 and TRBJ1-2; possible D gene TRBD1, 6 bases. CDR1 is SQVTM, CDR2 ANQGSEA, per germline. This CDR3 spans 17 amino acids. The germline V and J ends were trimmed by 4 bases and 3 bases, with 24 bases remaining between them.

This chain connects TRBV6-1 to TRBJ2-5, with 9 bases fitting TRBD2. CDR3 length equals 16 residues. V was clipped by 0 bases and J by 9 bases; unmatched bases: 11. Germline V CDR1 and CDR2: MNHNS, SASEGT. The CDR3 nucleotides are TGTGCCAGCAGTGAAGCCCCAGCTAGCGGGGTACGGGCCCAGTACTTC. Amino acid sequence: CASSEAPASGVRAQYF.

V and J are TRBV10-3 and TRBJ2-1; 9 bases map to TRBD1. The CDR3 covers 15 residues. Germline lookup yields CDR1 ENHRY and CDR2 SYGVKD. The V segment lost 0 bases and the J segment 8 bases; nucleotides outside the gene matches: 5. DNA for the CDR3: TGTGCCATCAGTGAGTCCCGGGACAGGGTCGATGAGCAGTTCTTC. Residues: CAISESRDRVDEQFF.

This clone was seen more than once but under ten times. The chain links TRBV5-4 to TRBJ2-7; perhaps TRBD1 as D (5 bases). Deletions cut 2 bases from V and 3 bases from J, with 6 bases between. The CDR3 extends over 12 amino acids. Germline-derived CDR1 and CDR2 are SGHNT and YYREEE (reference sequence). Written as DNA, the CDR3 is TGTGCCAGCAGCTTAGGGGACTACGAGCAGTACGTC. Translating gives CASSLGDYEQYV.

The chain carries TRBV5-1 and TRBJ2-7; TRBD1 aligns across 9 bases. CDR1 and CDR2 from the germline V gene are SGHRS and YFSETQ. The CDR3 runs 15 residues. V shed 0 bases and J 4 bases; nucleotides not matched to a gene: 5. For the CDR3, the DNA is TGCGCCAGCAGCTTGGGGACAGGGGAGGAATACGAGCAGTACTTC. It yields the protein CASSLGTGEEYEQYF.

Only one count was recorded for this clone. CDR3 amino acids: CASSVGLPTTSGANVLTF. The CDR3 DNA is TGTGCCAGCAGCGTTGGACTCCCGACCACTTCTGGGGCCAACGTCCTGACTTTC. The V gene is TRBV9, the J gene TRBJ2-6; possible D gene TRBD2, 5 bases. V shed 2 bases and J shed 1 base, with 16 bases lying between them. Per the germline V gene, CDR1 is SGDLS and CDR2 is YYNGEE. The CDR3 extends over 18 amino acids.

The CDR3 DNA reads TGTGCCAGTAGTATAGCAGGGCGCACAGATACGCAGTATTTT. Encoded protein: CASSIAGRTDTQYF. This chain uses TRBV19 with TRBJ2-3; tentatively, D is TRBD1 (5 bases). The CDR3 extends over 14 amino acids. The germline CDR1 and CDR2 sequences are LNHDA and SQIVND (reference sequence). Trimming shortened V by 1 base and J by 1 base, and 6 bases separated the two germline ends.

The rearrangement joins TRBV15 to TRBJ1-2; 7 bases map to TRBD1. The trim removed 8 bases at V and 0 bases at J, leaving 3 bases unmatched. This CDR3 is built from 13 residues. Germline CDR1 reads LNHNV; CDR2 reads YYDKDF (reference sequence). In DNA, the CDR3 is TGTGCCACCCGGGACAGACCTAACTATGGCTACACCTTC. Protein sequence: CATRDRPNYGYTF.

The chain couples TRBV27 to TRBJ1-5, with 7 bases matching TRBD1. The V and J ends lost 2 bases and 4 bases, in that order; junction bases with no gene match: 2. The CDR3 has 14 amino acids. Germline CDR1 MNHEY, CDR2 SMNVEV (reference sequence). The CDR3 DNA follows: TGTGCCAGCAGTTTAGCCAGGGGGAATCAGCCCCAGCATTTT. Protein product: CASSLARGNQPQHF.

The genes are TRBV2 and TRBJ1-1; no reliable D call. The CDR3 totals 14 residues. Trimming removed 6 bases at V and 0 bases at J, with 11 bases between. Germline V gives CDR1 SNHLY, CDR2 FYNNEI. The CDR3 DNA reads TGTGCCAGCAGGGAAAATACAGTGAACACTGAAGCTTTCTTT. Translating it yields CASRENTVNTEAFF.

This clone has only one observation. The chain has TRBV20-1 and TRBJ2-4, with D possibly being TRBD1 (6 bases). Trimming took off 7 bases at V and 9 bases at J, with 13 bases between the two ends. CDR3 length: 11 residues. Germline V gives CDR1 DFQATT, CDR2 SNEGSKA (reference sequence). Written as DNA, the CDR3 is TGCAGTGGTGCAGGGGTGGGCATTCAGTACTTC. Protein product: CSGAGVGIQYF.

The V and J genes are TRBV27 and TRBJ2-2, with 7 bases aligning to TRBD2. This CDR3 is 14 amino acids long. Germline loops: CDR1 MNHEY, CDR2 SMNVEV (reference sequence). Losses at the gene ends were 3 bases for V and 6 bases for J; bases not matched to a gene: 4. CDR3: CASSFQAGSGELFF. In DNA form, the CDR3 reads TGTGCCAGCAGTTTTCAAGCGGGGTCCGGGGAGCTGTTTTTT.

The V call is TRBV21-1, the J call TRBJ2-2; the D call in the table, TRBD2, was not verified against the DNA. TRBV21-1 is deemed a pseudogene. The length of the CDR3 is 16 residues. The CDR3 protein is CASSKLSGSGTGELFF. The CDR3 DNA follows: TGTGCCAGCAGCAAATTGAGCGGGAGTGGCACCGGGGAGCTGTTTTTT.

The chain employs TRBV6-6 and TRBJ2-1, with TRBD1 matching 8 bases. From germline, CDR1 is MNHNY and CDR2 SVGAGI (reference sequence). The CDR3 covers 13 residues. V shed 2 bases and J 7 bases; nucleotides not matched to a gene: 1. CDR3: CASSYDRGNEQFF. Here the CDR3 DNA reads TGTGCCAGCAGTTACGACAGGGGAAATGAGCAGTTCTTC.

This chain uses TRBV25-1 with TRBJ1-4; the match to TRBD1 covers 8 bases. V dropped 2 bases and J dropped 8; count of bases not matched to a gene: 4. The CDR3 spans 14 residues. Germline CDR1 MGHDK, CDR2 SYGVNS. CDR3 in amino acids: CASSELGQAEKLFF. DNA of the CDR3: TGTGCCAGCAGTGAACTGGGACAGGCGGAAAAACTGTTTTTT.

The chain combines TRBV6-1 with TRBJ2-3; 10 bases are shared with TRBD2. The germline gives CDR1 MNHNS, CDR2 SASEGT. The V gene end was trimmed by 5 bases and the J gene end by 4 bases; junction bases not matched to a gene: 6. The CDR3 covers 15 residues. The CDR3 protein is CASSSPAGGADTQYF. The CDR3 coding sequence is TGTGCCAGCAGTTCACCAGCGGGAGGGGCAGATACGCAGTATTTT.

The chain recombines TRBV19 with TRBJ2-1, with 7 nucleotides matching TRBD2. V shed 6 bases, J shed 5 bases, and the junction held 7 bases outside the gene matches. This CDR3 spans 14 amino acids. The germline V gene has CDR1 LNHDA and CDR2 SQIVND (reference sequence). The DNA for the CDR3 is TGTGCCAGTAGGCTGACCGGGGGGAACAATGAGCAGTTCTTC. Translation: CASRLTGGNNEQFF.

In DNA, the CDR3 is TGTGCCAGCACCCCGGACAGTAACACCGGGGAGCTGTTTTTT. Translating gives CASTPDSNTGELFF. The chain combines TRBV27 with TRBJ2-2; tentatively, D is TRBD1 (6 bases). V lost 7 bases, J lost 2 bases, and 11 bases lay in between. CDR3 size: 14 residues. CDR1 is MNHEY, CDR2 SMNVEV, per germline (reference sequence).

The chain recombines TRBV5-4 with TRBJ1-6; no firm D call. The CDR3 is 16 amino acids. Trimming removed 4 bases from V and 0 bases from J, with 11 bases in between. In germline, CDR1 is SGHNT, CDR2 YYREEE (reference sequence). The CDR3 reads CASSPGGSSYNSPLHF. The CDR3 region has the DNA TGTGCCAGCAGCCCGGGAGGGAGCTCCTATAATTCACCCCTCCACTTT.

This chain joins TRBV7-9 and TRBJ2-2, with D unresolved. Per the germline V gene, CDR1 is SEHNR and CDR2 is FQNEAQ (reference sequence). The germline V and J ends were trimmed by 2 bases and 3 bases, with 13 bases remaining between them. The CDR3 covers 16 residues. In nucleotides, the CDR3 is TGTGCCAGCAGCTTACCGCCTAATTCTGACACCGGGGAGCTGTTTTTT. Translated: CASSLPPNSDTGELFF.

CDR3 DNA sequence: TGCGCCAGCAGCTTGACAGGGTGGGGCGACACTGAAGCTTTCTTT. This sequence encodes CASSLTGWGDTEAFF. V is TRBV5-1 and J is TRBJ1-1, with D maybe TRBD1 (6 bases). Trimming removed 1 base from V and 3 bases from J, with 13 bases in between. Germline CDR1 and CDR2: SGHRS and YFSETQ. The CDR3 is made up of 15 amino acids. Complete variable domain (other parts from reference TRBV5-1 and TRBJ1-1): KAGVTQTPRYLIKTRGQQVTLSCSPISGHRSVSWYQQTPGQGLQFLFEYFSETQRNKGNFPGRFSGRQFSNSRSEMNVSTLELGDSALYLCASSLTGWGDTEAFFGQGTRLTVV.

The rearrangement links TRBV6-5 to TRBJ1-2, with D perhaps TRBD1 (5 bases). This CDR3 comprises 16 residues. The ends were cut back, 0 bases at V and 1 base at J, with 12 bases in the middle. Germline V gene lookup returns CDR1 MNHEY and CDR2 SVGAGI. The chain's CDR3 is CASSYSTGGGNYGYTF. CDR3 DNA: TGTGCCAGCAGTTACTCGACGGGGGGGGGTAACTATGGCTACACCTTC.

The gene calls are TRBV28 and TRBJ2-3; 9 positions agree with TRBD2. The CDR3 covers 14 residues. Unmatched junction bases numbered 4, after V lost 5 bases and J lost 4 bases. In germline, CDR1 is MDHEN, CDR2 SYDVKM. The CDR3 sequence: CASSPAGGADTQYF. The CDR3 DNA is TGTGCCAGCAGTCCAGCGGGGGGTGCAGATACGCAGTATTTT.

V gene TRBV5-1 combines with J gene TRBJ2-5; D may be TRBD2 (6 bases). Trimming removed 6 bases at V and 3 bases at J, with 9 bases between. This CDR3 is built from 12 residues. The germline V gene has CDR1 SGHRS and CDR2 YFSETQ. CDR3: CASMGGEETQYF. The CDR3 bases are TGCGCCAGCATGGGGGGAGAAGAGACCCAGTACTTC.

This clone was counted a single time. This chain uses TRBV18 with TRBJ2-2, with D perhaps matching TRBD2 (5 bases). The CDR3 loop spans 15 amino acids. V gave up 6 bases and J gave up 4 bases, with 15 bases separating them. Germline V gene lookup returns CDR1 KGHSH and CDR2 LQKENI. The CDR3 sequence: CASSPIGLATGELFF. CDR3 in DNA: TGTGCCAGCTCCCCAATTGGACTGGCCACCGGGGAGCTGTTTTTT.

V and J are TRBV19 and TRBJ1-1; 7 nucleotides agree with TRBD1. V shed 6 bases, J shed 1 base, and the junction held 8 bases outside the gene matches. Germline V gives CDR1 LNHDA, CDR2 SQIVND (reference sequence). The CDR3 extends over 15 amino acids. DNA for the CDR3: TGTGCCAGTAGGGATATCCGGACAGGGAACACTGAAGCTTTCTTT. It translates to CASRDIRTGNTEAFF. The complete variable domain, with remaining parts taken from reference TRBV19 and TRBJ1-1, reads DGGITQSPKYLFRKEGQNVTLSCEQNLNHDAMYWYRQDPGQGLRLIYYSQIVNDFQKGDIAEGYSVSREKKESFPLTVTSAQKNPTAFYLCASRDIRTGNTEAFFGQGTRLTVV.

The rearrangement joins TRBV7-3 to TRBJ1-1; D is possibly TRBD1 (6 bases). V lost 5 bases and J 6 bases, leaving 16 bases between the germline ends. Germline CDR1 reads SGHTA; CDR2 reads FQGTGA. This CDR3 region has 14 residues. As DNA, the CDR3 is TGTGCCAGCAGCCGGGAGGGGGGGCACCCTGAAGCTTTCTTT. Protein: CASSREGGHPEAFF.